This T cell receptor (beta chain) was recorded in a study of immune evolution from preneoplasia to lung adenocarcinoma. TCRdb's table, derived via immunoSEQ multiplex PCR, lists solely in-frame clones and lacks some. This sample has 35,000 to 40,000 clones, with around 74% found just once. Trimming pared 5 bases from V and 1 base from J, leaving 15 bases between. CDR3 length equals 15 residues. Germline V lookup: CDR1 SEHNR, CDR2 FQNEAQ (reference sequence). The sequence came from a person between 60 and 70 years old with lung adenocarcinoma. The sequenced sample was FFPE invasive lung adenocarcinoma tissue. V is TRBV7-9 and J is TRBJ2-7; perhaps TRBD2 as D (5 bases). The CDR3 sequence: CASSPAWTGSYEQYF. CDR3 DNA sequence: TGTGCCAGCAGCCCCGCTTGGACGGGATCCTACGAGCAGTACTTC.